The rows below give T cell receptor beta chains drawn from one sample of a study of blood T cell repertoires in COVID-19. Sequencing was performed with immunoSEQ multiplex PCR; in TCRdb, only in-frame clones are kept and a portion is missing. The sample holds approximately 59,000 clones, more than 80% seen once. Sequencing was carried out using peripheral blood. These receptors came from a man between 60 and 75 years old with COVID-19, enrolled during active disease. CDR3s include the opening cysteine and the closing phenylalanine or tryptophan. Each record gives: V gene, clone size, D gene, J gene, CDR3 length, CDR3 DNA, CDR3 protein. A D gene is named only where the DNA matches it firmly. A clone size is listed for some rows: how often the clone was seen (once, few, many), or a class if it is expanded.

V gene: TRBV29-1
clone size: .
D gene: TRBD2
J gene: TRBJ2-1
CDR3 length: 16
CDR3 DNA: TGCAGCGTTGACAGGGGACCTAGCGGGGGGTACAATGAGCAGTTCTTC
CDR3 protein: CSVDRGPSGGYNEQFF

V gene: TRBV29-1
clone size: few
D gene: TRBD1
J gene: TRBJ2-1
CDR3 length: 14
CDR3 DNA: TGCAGCGCCAAGGGACAGTTGACGGAAAATGAGCAGTTCTTC
CDR3 protein: CSAKGQLTENEQFF

V gene: TRBV6-1
clone size: .
D gene: .
J gene: TRBJ1-3
CDR3 length: 17
CDR3 DNA: TGTGCCAGCAGTGAAAGGCAGGGCCTTGTCTCTGGAAACACCATATATTTT
CDR3 protein: CASSERQGLVSGNTIYF

V gene: TRBV19
clone size: .
D gene: TRBD2
J gene: TRBJ2-7
CDR3 length: 15
CDR3 DNA: TGTGCCAGTAGTATATCCCTCGGACTAGCGGGAGAGCAGTACTTC
CDR3 protein: CASSISLGLAGEQYF

V gene: TRBV6-5
clone size: .
D gene: .
J gene: TRBJ1-4
CDR3 length: 14
CDR3 DNA: TGTGCCAGCAGGCTCACAAGATCTAATGAAAAACTGTTTTTT
CDR3 protein: CASRLTRSNEKLFF

V gene: TRBV6-6
clone size: .
D gene: TRBD1
J gene: TRBJ2-7
CDR3 length: 14
CDR3 DNA: TGTGCCAGCAGTTTCTCCGGGACAGGGCCCGAGCAGTACTTC
CDR3 protein: CASSFSGTGPEQYF

V gene: TRBV27
clone size: .
D gene: TRBD2
J gene: TRBJ2-1
CDR3 length: 19
CDR3 DNA: TGTGCCAGCAGTTTACCCGGGACTAGCGGGACCTCCTACTACAATGAGCAGTTCTTC
CDR3 protein: CASSLPGTSGTSYYNEQFF

V gene: TRBV12-3/TRBV12-4
clone size: few
D gene: TRBD1
J gene: TRBJ2-7
CDR3 length: 13
CDR3 DNA: TGTGCCAGCATCCGGACAGGGGGATACGAGCAGTACTTC
CDR3 protein: CASIRTGGYEQYF

V gene: TRBV18
clone size: .
D gene: TRBD2
J gene: TRBJ2-7
CDR3 length: 17
CDR3 DNA: TGTGCCAGCTCATCTGGGACTAGCGGAGCTACGGTCTACGAGCAGTACTTC
CDR3 protein: CASSSGTSGATVYEQYF

V gene: TRBV29-1
clone size: .
D gene: TRBD1
J gene: TRBJ2-7
CDR3 length: 13
CDR3 DNA: TGCAGCGTAACAGGACAGGGAAACTACGAGCAGTACTTC
CDR3 protein: CSVTGQGNYEQYF

V gene: TRBV25-1
clone size: once
D gene: .
J gene: TRBJ1-2
CDR3 length: 16
CDR3 DNA: TGTGCCAGCAGTGATCGAAACGCACCTCGAGGGTATGGCTACACCTTC
CDR3 protein: CASSDRNAPRGYGYTF

V gene: TRBV5-4
clone size: few
D gene: TRBD1
J gene: TRBJ2-7
CDR3 length: 13
CDR3 DNA: TGTGCCAGCTCCGGACAGGGGGCCTACGAGCAGTACTTC
CDR3 protein: CASSGQGAYEQYF

V gene: TRBV6-5
clone size: .
D gene: .
J gene: TRBJ1-1
CDR3 length: 12
CDR3 DNA: TGTGCCAGCAGTTCCAGGGTTTTTGAGGCTTTCTTT
CDR3 protein: CASSSRVFEAFF

V gene: TRBV7-3
clone size: .
D gene: TRBD2
J gene: TRBJ2-1
CDR3 length: 16
CDR3 DNA: TGTGCCAGCAGCCACCGGGGGGTCAATAGGTACAATGAGCAGTTCTTC
CDR3 protein: CASSHRGVNRYNEQFF

V gene: TRBV30
clone size: .
D gene: .
J gene: TRBJ2-7
CDR3 length: 12
CDR3 DNA: TGTGCCTGGAGTGCAGGGGGGTACGAGCAGTACTTC
CDR3 protein: CAWSAGGYEQYF

V gene: TRBV9
clone size: .
D gene: TRBD2
J gene: TRBJ2-7
CDR3 length: 16
CDR3 DNA: TGTGCCAGCAGCGTAGCAAGCGGGAGGGCCCTCAACGAGCAGTACTTC
CDR3 protein: CASSVASGRALNEQYF

V gene: TRBV29-1
clone size: .
D gene: .
J gene: TRBJ2-3
CDR3 length: 15
CDR3 DNA: TGCAGCGTAGCCGTCGGGGGTATTAGCACAGATACGCAGTATTTT
CDR3 protein: CSVAVGGISTDTQYF

V gene: TRBV5-1
clone size: .
D gene: .
J gene: TRBJ1-1
CDR3 length: 13
CDR3 DNA: TGCGCCAGCAGCTTTCCAGGGGTGGCTGAAGCTTTCTTT
CDR3 protein: CASSFPGVAEAFF

V gene: TRBV4-2
clone size: .
D gene: .
J gene: TRBJ1-2
CDR3 length: 18
CDR3 DNA: TGTGCCAGCAGCCAGTCCCTTGTAGGAACAGGCCTGGGCTATGGCTACACCTTC
CDR3 protein: CASSQSLVGTGLGYGYTF

V gene: TRBV24-1
clone size: .
D gene: TRBD1
J gene: TRBJ2-2
CDR3 length: 16
CDR3 DNA: TGTGCCACCAGTGATCCAGGGACAGGGAACACCGGGGAGCTGTTTTTT
CDR3 protein: CATSDPGTGNTGELFF

V gene: TRBV12-3/TRBV12-4
clone size: few
D gene: .
J gene: TRBJ2-5
CDR3 length: 13
CDR3 DNA: TGTGCCAGCAGTAGAAGCACCTGGGAGACCCAGTACTTC
CDR3 protein: CASSRSTWETQYF

V gene: TRBV2
clone size: once
D gene: .
J gene: TRBJ1-2
CDR3 length: 12
CDR3 DNA: TGTGCCAGCAGCTCCATTGGAGGTGGCTACACCTTC
CDR3 protein: CASSSIGGGYTF

V gene: TRBV7-2
clone size: .
D gene: .
J gene: TRBJ2-7
CDR3 length: 15
CDR3 DNA: TGTGCCAGCAGCTTAGACGGTAGCGGAGCCTACGAGCAGTACTTC
CDR3 protein: CASSLDGSGAYEQYF

V gene: TRBV7-3
clone size: .
D gene: .
J gene: TRBJ2-2
CDR3 length: 14
CDR3 DNA: TGTGCCAGCAGCTTAGCCAGGGGCGCCGGGGAGCTGTTTTTT
CDR3 protein: CASSLARGAGELFF

V gene: TRBV18
clone size: .
D gene: .
J gene: TRBJ1-1
CDR3 length: 14
CDR3 DNA: TGTGCCAGCTCACCATCACTCCAGGGGACTGAAGCTTTCTTT
CDR3 protein: CASSPSLQGTEAFF

V gene: TRBV12-3/TRBV12-4
clone size: .
D gene: TRBD1
J gene: TRBJ1-1
CDR3 length: 13
CDR3 DNA: TGTGCCAGCAGTTTGACAGGGAGAACTGAAGCTTTCTTT
CDR3 protein: CASSLTGRTEAFF

V gene: TRBV18
clone size: .
D gene: .
J gene: TRBJ2-1
CDR3 length: 16
CDR3 DNA: TGTGCCAGCTCACCGCCTTTCCGGGACTCCTACAATGAGCAGTTCTTC
CDR3 protein: CASSPPFRDSYNEQFF

V gene: TRBV9
clone size: .
D gene: .
J gene: TRBJ2-2
CDR3 length: 14
CDR3 DNA: TGTGCCAGCAGCTCGCGGGGTATGGTCGGGGAGCTGTTTTTT
CDR3 protein: CASSSRGMVGELFF

V gene: TRBV5-1
clone size: .
D gene: .
J gene: TRBJ2-3
CDR3 length: 15
CDR3 DNA: TGCGCCAGCAGCTCATTGGGGGGAAGCACAGATACGCAGTATTTT
CDR3 protein: CASSSLGGSTDTQYF

V gene: TRBV5-1
clone size: .
D gene: .
J gene: TRBJ1-2
CDR3 length: 15
CDR3 DNA: TGCGCCAGCAGCTTGGAGGGAGATGGGATCTATGGCTACACCTTC
CDR3 protein: CASSLEGDGIYGYTF

V gene: TRBV28
clone size: .
D gene: .
J gene: TRBJ2-3
CDR3 length: 12
CDR3 DNA: TGTGCCAGCAGTTCCTATCTGGTTACGCAGTATTTT
CDR3 protein: CASSSYLVTQYF

V gene: TRBV12-3/TRBV12-4
clone size: .
D gene: TRBD1
J gene: TRBJ2-3
CDR3 length: 13
CDR3 DNA: TGTGCCAGCAGCCTCCGACAGGGTACTACGCAGTATTTT
CDR3 protein: CASSLRQGTTQYF

V gene: TRBV19
clone size: .
D gene: .
J gene: TRBJ2-3
CDR3 length: 14
CDR3 DNA: TGTGCCAGTAGTATACTTCGGAGCACAGATACGCAGTATTTT
CDR3 protein: CASSILRSTDTQYF

V gene: TRBV15
clone size: .
D gene: .
J gene: TRBJ2-7
CDR3 length: 17
CDR3 DNA: TGTGCCACCAGCAGAGAAGATCCGGGGAGGAGCTCCTACGAGCAGTACTTC
CDR3 protein: CATSREDPGRSSYEQYF

V gene: TRBV10-3
clone size: .
D gene: TRBD1
J gene: TRBJ1-1
CDR3 length: 15
CDR3 DNA: TGTGCCATCAGTGAGTTCGGACAGGGAGGCACTGAAGCTTTCTTT
CDR3 protein: CAISEFGQGGTEAFF

V gene: TRBV13
clone size: .
D gene: .
J gene: TRBJ2-1
CDR3 length: 17
CDR3 DNA: TGTGCCAGCAGCCAGACCTTGGGCCTAGCCCTTACCTATGAGCAGTTCTTC
CDR3 protein: CASSQTLGLALTYEQFF

V gene: TRBV10-2
clone size: .
D gene: .
J gene: TRBJ1-4
CDR3 length: 15
CDR3 DNA: TGCGCCAGCACTGAAGGGGGGGGTGTCGGTGAAAAACTGTTTTTT
CDR3 protein: CASTEGGGVGEKLFF

V gene: TRBV19
clone size: .
D gene: TRBD1
J gene: TRBJ2-1
CDR3 length: 14
CDR3 DNA: TGTGCCAGTAGTATTAGGGGGCAGTACAATGAGCAGTTCTTC
CDR3 protein: CASSIRGQYNEQFF

V gene: TRBV2
clone size: .
D gene: .
J gene: TRBJ2-3
CDR3 length: 12
CDR3 DNA: TGTGCCAGCCCCCCGTCCCGAGATACGCAGTATTTT
CDR3 protein: CASPPSRDTQYF

V gene: TRBV4-3
clone size: few
D gene: .
J gene: TRBJ1-4
CDR3 length: 17
CDR3 DNA: TGCGCCAGCAGCCAGGGAGAGTTCTTCTCAACTAATGAAAAACTGTTTTTT
CDR3 protein: CASSQGEFFSTNEKLFF